The present T cell receptor beta chain was sequenced within a study of Graves' ophthalmopathy and Graves' hyperthyroidism. Amplified TCR beta CDR3 regions were obtained using RNA transcripts as template. HTBI-primed first-round RT-PCR preceded second-round multiplex PCR. TCRdb analysed the multiplex PCR reads with MiXCR anew, one entry per CDR3 protein. The sample includes approximately 460,000 distinct CDR3 sequences, approximately 14% of them seen just once. Study-level results: The majority of expanded thyroid clonotypes above 0.001 frequency also occurred in blood.

CDR1 and CDR2 (germline): DFQATT, SNEGSKA (reference sequence). The CDR3 is made up of 12 amino acids. Trimming left V 3 bases short and J 8 bases short, with 13 bases between. This clonotype was recorded at least ten times. Its specificity is unknown. This sequence was found in a woman aged 30 to 39 with Graves' ophthalmopathy. The chain carries TRBV20-1 and TRBJ1-2; D not resolved. The sample comprised blood. CDR3 protein: CSARISLTGYTF. CDR3 bases: TGCAGTGCTAGGATCTCCCTAACGGGCTACACCTTC.